This T cell receptor beta chain was sequenced for a study of cytomegalovirus exposure and HLA in healthy donors. Study at large: A later analysis reported the approximately 120 validation repertoires used the same platform as the roughly 700 first-cohort repertoires.

Between the trimmed V and J ends, which lost 7 bases and 4 bases, there was a span of 18 bases. This CDR3 contains 14 residues. The germline V gene encodes CDR1 SGHKS and CDR2 YYEKEE (reference sequence). Study-wide results and limits: Whilst most TCR sequences proved rare, a subset of public TCRs occurred across many donors. As was reported, the classifier diagnosed cytomegalovirus status with high specificity and sensitivity.

TCRdb's table, derived via immunoSEQ multiplex PCR, lists solely in-frame clones and lacks some. The table shows tens of thousands of clones, with just under 95% occurring only once. A remark on this clone: No antigen is known for it.

The sequence was collected from a man younger than 35 in good health and CMV-seropositive. The sequenced material came from PBMCs. The gene calls are TRBV5-5 and TRBJ2-7; tentatively, D is TRBD1 (6 bases). CDR3 loop: CASQRRWDIYEQYF. In DNA form, the CDR3 reads TGTGCCAGCCAACGAAGGTGGGACATATACGAGCAGTACTTC.